The rows below give T cell receptor beta chains drawn from one sample of a study of OX40 agonist ivuxolimab in advanced cancers. The data were produced by immunoSEQ multiplex PCR, yet TCRdb's version contains in-frame clones alone and is incomplete. The sample carries 55,000 to 70,000 clones, about 87% recorded once. Sequencing used CD4+ or CD8+ T cells sorted from blood, obtained in a trial of the OX40 agonist ivuxolimab. The receptors were sampled from an adult with an advanced solid tumor such as melanoma, head and neck, liver or kidney cancer. Both conserved end residues are part of each CDR3. Fields, in order: CDR3 DNA, CDR3 protein, clone size, V gene, J gene, D gene. The D gene is left open where the match is weak. A clone size is listed for some rows: how often the clone was seen (once, few, many), or a class if it is expanded.

CDR3nt: TGTGCCAGCAGTGGAGGAAACTCTGGGGCCAACGTCCTGACTTTC; CDR3aa: CASSGGNSGANVLTF; abundance: once; v_gene: TRBV6-1; j_gene: TRBJ2-6; d_gene: -
CDR3nt: TGCGCCAGCAGCTTGGAAGTGCGCAGGGAGGGTTCACCCCTCCACTTT; CDR3aa: CASSLEVRREGSPLHF; abundance: -; v_gene: TRBV5-1; j_gene: TRBJ1-6; d_gene: -
CDR3nt: TGTGCCAGCTCACGCAGAAACGCAGGGGAAGGGCGTGCCAATCAGCCCCAGCATTTT; CDR3aa: CASSRRNAGEGRANQPQHF; abundance: -; v_gene: TRBV18; j_gene: TRBJ1-5; d_gene: -
CDR3nt: TGTGCCAGCAGTGCAAAAAAGCTCGAGCGGGGATATGAGCAGTTCTTC; CDR3aa: CASSAKKLERGYEQFF; abundance: -; v_gene: TRBV6-1; j_gene: TRBJ2-1; d_gene: TRBD2
CDR3nt: TGTGCCAGCATCGAGGGGCGACCCAATCAGCCCCAGCATTTT; CDR3aa: CASIEGRPNQPQHF; abundance: -; v_gene: TRBV9; j_gene: TRBJ1-5; d_gene: -
CDR3nt: TGTGCCAGCAGTATCAATCAGCCCCAGCATTTT; CDR3aa: CASSINQPQHF; abundance: -; v_gene: TRBV6-1; j_gene: TRBJ1-5; d_gene: -
CDR3nt: TGTGCCAGCAGTTTGCGGCAGAACAATCAGCCCCAGCATTTT; CDR3aa: CASSLRQNNQPQHF; abundance: -; v_gene: TRBV28; j_gene: TRBJ1-5; d_gene: -
CDR3nt: TGTGCCAGCAGCTTGGGGGGGGGCGCAGATACGCAGTATTTT; CDR3aa: CASSLGGGADTQYF; abundance: -; v_gene: TRBV7-7; j_gene: TRBJ2-3; d_gene: -
CDR3nt: TGTGCCAGTAGTATAACCTCATTTGGGGGGTTGACAGATACGCAGTATTTT; CDR3aa: CASSITSFGGLTDTQYF; abundance: -; v_gene: TRBV19; j_gene: TRBJ2-3; d_gene: -
CDR3nt: TGTGCCAGCTCATCTGAAAAACTGTTTTTT; CDR3aa: CASSSEKLFF; abundance: -; v_gene: TRBV6-6; j_gene: TRBJ1-4; d_gene: -
CDR3nt: TGTGCCAGCGAGACAGGGTGGGCCACAGATACGCAGTATTTT; CDR3aa: CASETGWATDTQYF; abundance: -; v_gene: TRBV2; j_gene: TRBJ2-3; d_gene: TRBD1